Reported below is one TCR beta chain. TCRdb's table, derived via immunoSEQ multiplex PCR, lists solely in-frame clones and lacks some. Of approximately 460,000 clones detected, 70% to 80% appear once; the ten largest clones hold around 12%. The record originates from a study of shared clonotypes between healthy human individuals. Germline CDR1 SGHRS, CDR2 YFSETQ. J lost 5 bases, V lost 0 bases, and 7 bases had no gene match. This CDR3 comprises 16 residues. Material for sequencing was PBMCs. This receptor was taken from a woman aged 40 to 50 in good health. Some clones in this sample may be carry-over from other donors' samples. The V gene is TRBV5-1, the J gene TRBJ2-5; 10 bases are a match to TRBD2. The chain's CDR3 is CASSLEGAGGRETQYF. CDR3 DNA: TGCGCCAGCAGCTTGGAAGGAGCGGGAGGGCGGGAGACCCAGTACTTC.